This T cell receptor (beta chain) emerged from a study of T cell changes during pregnancy in multiple sclerosis. Measured with immunoSEQ multiplex PCR; TCRdb has only the in-frame clones, and not every one. Seen here are about 38,000 clones, 85% to 95% observed once, and the top ten hold roughly 8%. The CDR3 is 14 residues long. CDR1 and CDR2 (germline): MNHEY, SVGAGI. Losses at the gene ends were 5 bases for V and 2 bases for J; bases not matched to a gene: 5. The input for sequencing was CD8+ T cells from peripheral blood mononuclear cells, taken in the third trimester of pregnancy. This clonotype was obtained from a female donor with multiple sclerosis, enrolled in a pregnancy study. This chain uses TRBV6-5 with TRBJ2-5; TRBD1 matches 7 bases. The CDR3 bases are TGTGCCAGCAGTCGGACAGGCTTGCAAGAGACCCAGTACTTC. It is translated as CASSRTGLQETQYF.